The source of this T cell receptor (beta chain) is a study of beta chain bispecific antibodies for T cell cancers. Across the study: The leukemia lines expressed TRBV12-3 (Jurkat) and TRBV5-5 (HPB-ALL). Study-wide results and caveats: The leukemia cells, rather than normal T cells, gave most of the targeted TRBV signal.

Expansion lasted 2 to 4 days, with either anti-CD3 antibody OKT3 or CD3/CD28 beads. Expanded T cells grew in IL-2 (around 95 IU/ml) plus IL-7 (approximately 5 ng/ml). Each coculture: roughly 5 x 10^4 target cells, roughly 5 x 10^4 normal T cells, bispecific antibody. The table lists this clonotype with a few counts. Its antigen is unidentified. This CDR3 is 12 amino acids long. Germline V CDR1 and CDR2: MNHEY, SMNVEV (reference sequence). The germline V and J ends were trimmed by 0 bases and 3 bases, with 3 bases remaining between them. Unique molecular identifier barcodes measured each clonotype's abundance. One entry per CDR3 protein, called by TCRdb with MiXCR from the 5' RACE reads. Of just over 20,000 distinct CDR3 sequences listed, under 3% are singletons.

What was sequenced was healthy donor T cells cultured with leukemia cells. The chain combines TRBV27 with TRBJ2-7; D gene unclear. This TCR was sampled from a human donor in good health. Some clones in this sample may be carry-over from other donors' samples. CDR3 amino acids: CASSLSGYEQYF. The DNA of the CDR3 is TGTGCCAGCAGTTTATCTGGCTACGAGCAGTACTTC.